This TCR beta chain was recorded in a study of control samples from healthy donors and cancer patients. Repertoires were generated with immunoSEQ multiplex PCR, while TCRdb's copy carries only in-frame clones and drops some. Among 150,000 or so clones listed, about 94% were seen once. V gave up 2 bases and J gave up 5 bases; unmatched junction bases: 2. This CDR3 contains 13 residues. Germline V gene data show CDR1 as SQVTM and CDR2 as ANQGSEA. The sample taken for sequencing was blood. The receptor comes from a woman between 40 and 50 years old in good health. The chain uses TRBV29-1 and TRBJ2-3, with 9 bases identical to TRBD2. The CDR3: CSVEIAGVDTQYF. In nucleotides, the CDR3 is TGCAGCGTTGAAATAGCGGGAGTAGATACGCAGTATTTT.